These 11 T cell receptor beta chains originate from one sample sequenced in a study of T cell repertoires in cytomegalovirus infection. Using its own MiXCR run on the reads, TCRdb lists one record per CDR3 protein. The table shows 150,000 or so distinct CDR3 sequences, with about 25% occurring only once. Sequenced material: PBMCs. These receptors were taken from a human donor in good health (CMV status not recorded). Some clones in this sample may be carry-over from other donors' samples.

Only a few counts were recorded for this clonotype. At one end, the junction sequence differs from germline, possibly due to a read error. The chain joins TRBV7-8 to TRBJ1-3, with a weak D call TRBD1 (5 bases). The CDR3 runs to 15 residues. Germline V lookup: CDR1 SGHVS, CDR2 FQNEAQ. The CDR3 DNA reads TGTGCCAGCAGCCTAGCAAGGGGCTCTGGAAACACCATATATTTT. Protein product: CASSLARGSGNTIYF.

This clonotype was seen repeatedly, ten times or more. V gene TRBV7-2 combines with J gene TRBJ2-1; possible D gene TRBD2, 5 bases. CDR1 is SGHTA and CDR2 is FQGNSA in the germline V gene. Trimming removed 3 bases at V and 2 bases at J, with 8 bases between. This CDR3 region has 14 residues. CDR3 coding DNA: TGTGCCAGCAGCTTTGCGGGCCCCTACAATGAGCAGTTCTTC. Amino acid sequence: CASSFAGPYNEQFF.

This clonotype showed up many times. The V and J genes are TRBV3-1 and TRBJ2-3; 9 nucleotides match TRBD2. Trimming removed 2 bases from V and 4 bases from J; junction bases left unmatched: 13. Germline V gives CDR1 LGHDT, CDR2 YNNKEL (reference sequence). This CDR3 spans 18 amino acids. CDR3 amino acids: CASSQNGLAGPRADTQYF. Written as DNA, the CDR3 is TGTGCCAGCAGCCAAAACGGGCTAGCGGGGCCCAGGGCAGATACGCAGTATTTT.

On this clonotype: Germline and junction disagree at one end, which may indicate a read error. The chain is built from TRBV7-3 and TRBJ1-1; the D gene is possibly TRBD1 (6 bases). The germline V gene has CDR1 SGHTA and CDR2 FQGTGA. The CDR3 consists of 17 residues. The CDR3 spells CASSVSGEIRENTVAFF. As DNA, the CDR3 is TGTGCCAGCAGCGTCTCAGGGGAAATTAGAGAGAACACTGTAGCTTTCTTT.

The table lists this clonotype with a few counts. The chain links TRBV28 to TRBJ2-7, with 11 bases fitting TRBD2. The V gene end was trimmed by 5 bases and the J gene end by 2 bases; junction bases not matched to a gene: 5. The CDR3 is made up of 15 amino acids. Germline V lookup: CDR1 MDHEN, CDR2 SYDVKM. Here the CDR3 reads CASSRTSGLPYEQYF. In nucleotides, the CDR3 is TGTGCCAGCAGTCGGACTAGCGGGCTGCCCTACGAGCAGTACTTC.

This clonotype was recorded a few times. The chain is built from TRBV18 and TRBJ1-2; no definite D call. The CDR3 consists of 15 residues. The V gene lost 1 base and the J gene lost 4 bases, with 13 bases spanning the gap. Germline-derived CDR1 and CDR2 are KGHSH and LQKENI. The CDR3 bases are TGTGCCAGCTCACCACAAACCGAGGTGAGCTATGGCTACACCTTC. Its protein product is CASSPQTEVSYGYTF.

This clonotype has just a few counts. The CDR3 here is CASSEGQGSYNEQFF. The CDR3 nucleotides read TGTGCCAGCAGCGAGGGACAGGGCTCCTACAATGAGCAGTTCTTC. J is TRBJ2-1 and V is TRBV5-4; 9 positions match TRBD1. There are 15 residues in the CDR3. Germline V lookup: CDR1 SGHNT, CDR2 YYREEE (reference sequence). Losses at the gene ends were 4 bases for V and 0 bases for J; bases not matched to a gene: 2.

The rearrangement uses TRBV11-2 and TRBJ2-1; 11 nucleotides align to TRBD2. The CDR3 is 17 residues long. J gave up 0 bases and V 3 bases, and 4 bases lay outside the gene matches. Germline V gene data show CDR1 as SGHAT and CDR2 as FQNNGV. CDR3: CASSFRLAGFSYNEQFF. The CDR3 DNA is TGTGCCAGCAGCTTTCGACTAGCGGGGTTCTCCTACAATGAGCAGTTCTTC. The full variable domain, in which reference TRBV11-2 and TRBJ2-1 provide the parts outside the CDR3, is EAGVAQSPRYKIIEKRQSVAFWCNPISGHATLYWYQQILGQGPKLLIQFQNNGVVDDSQLPKDRFSAERLKGVDSTLKIQPAKLEDSAVYLCASSFRLAGFSYNEQFFGPGTRLTVL.

This chain joins TRBV12-3 or TRBV12-4 and TRBJ2-5; 8 nucleotides align to TRBD2. This CDR3 is built from 15 residues. V shed 7 bases and J 3 bases; nucleotides not matched to a gene: 10. The DNA for the CDR3 is TGTGCCAGCACCCTGAGGACTAGCAGAGAAGAGACCCAGTACTTC. Protein sequence: CASTLRTSREETQYF.

This clonotype was counted a few times. The V and J genes are TRBV6-1 and TRBJ2-7; the D gene is possibly TRBD1 (6 bases). Germline V gene data show CDR1 as MNHNS and CDR2 as SASEGT. Trimming removed 5 bases from V and 3 bases from J, with 14 bases in between. CDR3 size: 14 residues. This CDR3 reads CASSPQRQVYEQYF. Written as DNA, the CDR3 is TGTGCCAGCAGTCCCCAGAGACAGGTCTACGAGCAGTACTTC.

This chain links TRBV12-3 or TRBV12-4 with TRBJ2-3, with D perhaps TRBD1 (5 bases). The CDR3 is 16 amino acids. The V end lost 2 bases, the J end lost 1 base, and 13 bases lay between the germline ends. CDR3 nucleotides: TGTGCCAGCAGTTTAAGGGTAGAAGGGGGCACAGATACGCAGTATTTT. Translated: CASSLRVEGGTDTQYF.